Each of the 15 T cell receptor beta chains below was sequenced from the same sample in a study of T cell responses to AZD1222 COVID-19 vaccine. Only in-frame clones appear in the TCRdb table, and some are missing; sequencing was by immunoSEQ multiplex PCR. The repertoire includes 98,000 or so clones, 89% of them detected once, and around 20% sits in the top ten. The sample consisted of peripheral blood, taken on day 0 of AZD1222 vaccination. The origin of the receptors is an adult in good health.

J is TRBJ1-1 and V is TRBV6-5; D is possibly TRBD1 (6 bases). The CDR3 contains 14 residues. The ends were cut back, 8 bases at V and 1 base at J, with 14 bases in the middle. The V gene's germline CDR1 is MNHEY and CDR2 SVGAGI. In DNA, the CDR3 is TGTGCCAGCGGGGGGTACAGGGAGAACACTGAAGCTTTCTTT. This sequence encodes CASGGYRENTEAFF.

In this sample, this clone turned up once. This chain joins TRBV5-8 and TRBJ1-5, with D tentatively TRBD1 (6 bases). Between the trimmed V and J ends, which lost 1 base and 12 bases, there was a span of 14 bases. CDR3 length: 13 residues. Germline lookup yields CDR1 SGHTS and CDR2 YDEGEE. The CDR3 spells CASSLSSTGLQHF. For the CDR3, the DNA is TGTGCCAGCAGCTTGTCTTCGACAGGTCTCCAGCATTTT.

The V gene is TRBV7-4, the J gene TRBJ1-2, with 7 bases fitting TRBD1. Looked up from germline, CDR1 is SGHVT and CDR2 is SQSDAQ. CDR3 size: 16 residues. The V and J ends lost 5 bases and 7 bases, in that order; junction bases with no gene match: 16. The CDR3 nucleotides read TGTGCCAGCAGCACCCCGTTGACAGGGTTGGGTGCTGGCTACACCTTC. This sequence encodes CASSTPLTGLGAGYTF.

V usage is TRBV30 and J usage is TRBJ1-1; 7 bases line up with TRBD1. V dropped 1 base and J dropped 1; count of bases not matched to a gene: 9. Germline V CDR1 and CDR2: GTSNPN, SVGIG (reference sequence). This CDR3 spans 16 amino acids. The CDR3 protein is CAWSALGTAKNTEAFF. The CDR3 nucleotides read TGTGCCTGGAGTGCACTAGGGACAGCCAAGAACACTGAAGCTTTCTTT.

V usage is TRBV27 and J usage is TRBJ1-5; 7 nucleotides align to TRBD1. Germline loops: CDR1 MNHEY, CDR2 SMNVEV (reference sequence). V shed 2 bases, J shed 5 bases, and the junction held 12 bases outside the gene matches. The CDR3 is 17 amino acids. CDR3 bases: TGTGCCAGCAGTTTAAAGCCCTACGGGACAGCGCATCAGCCCCAGCATTTT. Amino acid sequence: CASSLKPYGTAHQPQHF.

This clone was detected a few times. The J gene is TRBJ2-1, the V gene TRBV19, with TRBD1 matching over 9 bases. The CDR3 runs 14 residues. Losses at the gene ends were 9 bases for V and 8 bases for J; bases not matched to a gene: 11. The germline CDR1 and CDR2 sequences are LNHDA and SQIVND (reference sequence). CDR3 sequence (DNA): TGTGCCAGCAGGGCCGGGACAGGGTTGCATGAGCAGTTCTTC. It specifies CASRAGTGLHEQFF.

On this clone: The same CDR3 is also encoded by other DNA sequences in this sample. The rearrangement links TRBV2 to TRBJ2-5, with 9 bases fitting TRBD2. The germline CDR1 and CDR2 sequences are SNHLY and FYNNEI. V dropped 4 bases and J dropped 3; count of bases not matched to a gene: 6. The CDR3 is 15 residues long. For the CDR3, the DNA is TGTGCCAGCAGTGGGTTAGCGGGGGCGGAAGAGACCCAGTACTTC. Translating gives CASSGLAGAEETQYF. The full variable domain, its missing parts supplied by reference TRBV2 and TRBJ2-5, is EPEVTQTPSHQVTQMGQEVILRCVPISNHLYFYWYRQILGQKVEFLVSFYNNEISEKSEIFDDQFSVERPDGSNFTLKIRSTKLEDSAMYFCASSGLAGAEETQYFGPGTRLLVL.

The chain carries TRBV2 and TRBJ1-1; 10 bases map to TRBD1. CDR1 and CDR2 (germline): SNHLY, FYNNEI. The CDR3 consists of 14 residues. V dropped 4 bases and J dropped 4; count of bases not matched to a gene: 3. This CDR3 is CASSAGTGATEAFF. In DNA form, the CDR3 reads TGTGCCAGCAGTGCCGGGACAGGGGCCACTGAAGCTTTCTTT.

This clone came up once. The gene calls are TRBV6-5 and TRBJ2-7, with 9 positions matching TRBD1. The CDR3 is 14 residues long. Trimming took 2 bases from V and 5 from J; bases not matched to a gene: 4. Per germline, CDR1 MNHEY and CDR2 SVGAGI. CDR3 region: CASSYGTGFNEQYF. The DNA of the CDR3 is TGTGCCAGCAGTTACGGGACAGGGTTTAACGAGCAGTACTTC.

The rearrangement uses TRBV30 and TRBJ1-6; 7 positions match TRBD1. V gave up 2 bases and J gave up 7 bases; unmatched junction bases: 5. Per germline, CDR1 GTSNPN and CDR2 SVGIG (reference sequence). The CDR3 consists of 14 residues. The CDR3 DNA is TGTGCCTGGAGTCCCGGGACAGCGAATTCACCCCTCCACTTT. Protein sequence: CAWSPGTANSPLHF.

A remark on this clone: This may stem from a read error, because a much larger clone lies one nucleotide away. Other nucleotide sequences in the sample specify the same CDR3. The CDR3 region is CASSEPGYEQYF. DNA for the CDR3: TGTGCCAGCAGTGAACCGGGATACGAGCAGTACTTC. The gene calls are TRBV6-1 and TRBJ2-7, with D perhaps TRBD2 (5 bases). Germline assignment: CDR1 MNHNS and CDR2 SASEGT. The CDR3 covers 12 residues. The ends were cut back, 2 bases at V and 4 bases at J, with 6 bases in the middle.

The chain combines TRBV6-5 with TRBJ1-3, with D unclear. Per germline, CDR1 MNHEY and CDR2 SVGAGI. V shed 0 bases and J shed 9 bases, with 12 bases lying between them. CDR3 size: 14 residues. The CDR3 loop is CASSYSDTGGTIYF. The CDR3 bases are TGTGCCAGCAGTTACTCCGACACGGGAGGCACCATATATTTT.

This sequence joins TRBV9 and TRBJ2-1; TRBD2 agrees at 10 bases. The CDR3 covers 13 residues. With V trimmed by 3 bases and J by 10 bases, 4 bases remained unmatched. Germline CDR1 and CDR2: SGDLS and YYNGEE. This CDR3 is CASSAELAGEQFF. The CDR3 DNA is TGTGCCAGCAGCGCAGAACTAGCGGGGGAGCAGTTCTTC.

The chain joins TRBV5-1 to TRBJ2-1; D unresolved. V dropped 2 bases and J dropped 5 bases, with 14 bases sitting between them. Germline CDR1 and CDR2: SGHRS and YFSETQ. This CDR3 spans 15 amino acids. CDR3 sequence reads: CASSFDGPRDNEQFF. CDR3 nucleotide sequence: TGCGCCAGCAGCTTTGATGGACCGCGTGACAATGAGCAGTTCTTC.

This clone appeared once. The chain recombines TRBV5-4 with TRBJ2-3; D is perhaps TRBD1 or TRBD2 (6 bases each). V gave up 1 base and J gave up 0 bases, with 9 bases separating them. The CDR3 runs 15 residues. CDR1 SGHNT and CDR2 YYREEE come from the germline V gene (reference sequence). The CDR3 spells CASSLRGTSTDTQYF. In DNA, the CDR3 is TGTGCCAGCAGCTTGAGGGGGACTAGCACAGATACGCAGTATTTT.